This entry features one TCR beta chain sequence. Its antigen is unknown. The sample comes from a study of cytomegalovirus exposure and HLA in healthy donors. PCR primers comprised 60 Vbeta and 13 Jbeta primers. Here immunoSEQ multiplex PCR was the method, and the copy in TCRdb shows in-frame clones only, minus some. The top ten hold roughly 7.4% of the sample, which has 240,000 or so clones, about 80% seen once. Study findings and constraints: The investigators catalogued 150 to 200 TCR beta chains as cytomegalovirus-associated. In a later analysis, DRB1 alleles had the most associated TCRs; HLA-C alleles the fewest. In a later analysis, donors in an Asian-associated ancestry cluster reportedly had fewer N-insertions in productive TCRs than the cohort mean.

Unrecorded immune exposure was likely among donors, who were nominally healthy when sampled. The length of the CDR3 is 14 residues. CDR1 and CDR2 from the germline V gene are SGHRS and YFSETQ. V was pared by 0 bases and J by 5 bases, with 9 bases between. The chain links TRBV5-1 to TRBJ2-1, with unresolved D. The sample was PBMCs. This sequence was found in a woman in her sixties or seventies in good health and CMV-seropositive. DNA of the CDR3: TGCGCCAGCAGCTTGGGTCGTTCTCACAATGAGCAGTTCTTC. Translating gives CASSLGRSHNEQFF. Full variable domain (missing parts from reference TRBV5-1 and TRBJ2-1): KAGVTQTPRYLIKTRGQQVTLSCSPISGHRSVSWYQQTPGQGLQFLFEYFSETQRNKGNFPGRFSGRQFSNSRSEMNVSTLELGDSALYLCASSLGRSHNEQFFGPGTRLTVL.